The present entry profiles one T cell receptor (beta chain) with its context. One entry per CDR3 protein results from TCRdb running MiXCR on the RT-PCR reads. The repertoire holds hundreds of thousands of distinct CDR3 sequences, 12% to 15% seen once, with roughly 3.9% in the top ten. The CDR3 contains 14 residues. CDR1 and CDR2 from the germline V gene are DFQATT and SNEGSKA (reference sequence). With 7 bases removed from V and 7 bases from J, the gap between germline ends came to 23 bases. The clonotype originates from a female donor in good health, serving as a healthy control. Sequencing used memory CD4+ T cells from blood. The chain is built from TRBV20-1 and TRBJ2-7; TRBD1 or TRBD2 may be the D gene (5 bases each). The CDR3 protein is CSGRRDGRATEQYF. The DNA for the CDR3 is TGCAGTGGAAGACGGGACGGAAGGGCTACGGAGCAGTACTTC.